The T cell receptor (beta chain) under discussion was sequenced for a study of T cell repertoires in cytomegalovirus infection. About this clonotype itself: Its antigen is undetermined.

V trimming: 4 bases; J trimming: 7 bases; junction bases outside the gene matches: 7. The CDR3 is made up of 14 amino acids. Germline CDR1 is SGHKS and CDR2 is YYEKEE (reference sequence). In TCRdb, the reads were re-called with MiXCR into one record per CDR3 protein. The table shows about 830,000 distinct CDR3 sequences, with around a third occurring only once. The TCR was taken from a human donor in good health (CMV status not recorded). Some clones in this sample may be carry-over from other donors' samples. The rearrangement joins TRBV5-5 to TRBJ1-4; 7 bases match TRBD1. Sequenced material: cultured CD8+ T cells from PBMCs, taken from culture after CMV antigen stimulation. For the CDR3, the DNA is TGTGCCAGCAGCGTGGGACAGAGGCGTGAAAAACTGTTTTTT. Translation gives CASSVGQRREKLFF.